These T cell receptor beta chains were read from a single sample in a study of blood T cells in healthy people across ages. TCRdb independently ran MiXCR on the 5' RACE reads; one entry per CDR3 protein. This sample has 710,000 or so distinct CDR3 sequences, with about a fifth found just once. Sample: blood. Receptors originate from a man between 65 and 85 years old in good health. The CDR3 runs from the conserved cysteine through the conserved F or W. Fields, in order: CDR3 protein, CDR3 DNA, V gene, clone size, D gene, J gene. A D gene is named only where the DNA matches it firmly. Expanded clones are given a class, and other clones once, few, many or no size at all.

CDR3: CASSYSTGDTQYF
DNA: TGTGCCAGCAGCTACTCGACAGGGGATACGCAGTATTTT
V: TRBV5-6
size: many
D: TRBD1
J: TRBJ2-3

CDR3: CASSGGRDEKLFF
DNA: TGCGCCAGCAGCGGGGGGAGGGACGAAAAACTGTTTTTT
V: TRBV5-1
size: NA
D: NA
J: TRBJ1-4

CDR3: CASSTEWRGGLNEQFF
DNA: TGTGCCAGCAGCACCGAGTGGCGGGGGGGCCTCAATGAGCAGTTCTTC
V: TRBV7-6
size: NA
D: TRBD2
J: TRBJ2-1

CDR3: CASSLLGSTSTDTQYF
DNA: TGTGCCAGCAGTTTACTGGGCAGCACTAGCACAGATACGCAGTATTTT
V: TRBV28
size: NA
D: NA
J: TRBJ2-3

CDR3: CASSVEDRATDTQYF
DNA: TGTGCCAGCAGCGTAGAGGATCGTGCTACAGATACGCAGTATTTT
V: TRBV9
size: NA
D: NA
J: TRBJ2-3

CDR3: CASSSLSGTDTQYF
DNA: TGTGCCAGCAGTTCACTATCGGGCACAGATACGCAGTATTTT
V: TRBV7-9
size: few
D: NA
J: TRBJ2-3

CDR3: CASSYGAQYF
DNA: TGTGCCAGCAGTTACGGTGCCCAGTACTTC
V: TRBV6-2/TRBV6-3
size: NA
D: NA
J: TRBJ2-5

CDR3: CASNYGQGLGYTF
DNA: TGTGCCAGCAACTACGGACAGGGACTTGGCTACACCTTC
V: TRBV7-2
size: NA
D: TRBD1
J: TRBJ1-2

CDR3: CSKLAEGQETQYF
DNA: TGCAGTAAGCTAGCGGAGGGACAAGAGACCCAGTACTTC
V: TRBV20-1
size: NA
D: TRBD2
J: TRBJ2-5

CDR3: CASSFWTSGGVRETQYF
DNA: TGTGCCAGCAGCTTCTGGACTAGCGGGGGGGTCAGAGAGACCCAGTACTTC
V: TRBV7-8
size: few
D: TRBD2
J: TRBJ2-5

CDR3: CASSRDPLGANVLTF
DNA: TGCGCCAGCAGCCGAGACCCGTTAGGGGCCAACGTCCTGACTTTC
V: TRBV4-3
size: few
D: NA
J: TRBJ2-6

CDR3: CASSSDPSLGDTQYF
DNA: TGTGCCAGCAGTTCAGACCCCTCCCTGGGAGATACGCAGTATTTT
V: TRBV12-3/TRBV12-4
size: NA
D: NA
J: TRBJ2-3

CDR3: CSAETGTRETQYF
DNA: TGCAGTGCTGAGACAGGGACGCGGGAGACCCAGTACTTC
V: TRBV20-1
size: few
D: TRBD1
J: TRBJ2-5

CDR3: CASSFTEGGGSDTQYF
DNA: TGCGCCAGCAGCTTTACCGAAGGTGGGGGCTCAGATACGCAGTATTTT
V: TRBV5-1
size: NA
D: NA
J: TRBJ2-3

CDR3: CSARPSGGDTQYF
DNA: TGCAGTGCTAGACCTAGCGGGGGGGATACCCAGTACTTC
V: TRBV20-1
size: few
D: TRBD2
J: TRBJ2-5

CDR3: CSAKFGTEETQYF
DNA: TGCAGTGCTAAGTTCGGGACGGAAGAGACCCAGTACTTC
V: TRBV20-1
size: NA
D: NA
J: TRBJ2-5

CDR3: CASSFSLSTDTQYF
DNA: TGTGCCAGCAGCTTTTCCCTAAGCACAGATACGCAGTATTTT
V: TRBV7-3
size: NA
D: NA
J: TRBJ2-3

CDR3: CASSDPPADTQYF
DNA: TGTGCCAGCAGTGATCCCCCGGCGGATACGCAGTATTTT
V: TRBV25-1
size: NA
D: NA
J: TRBJ2-3

CDR3: CASSLGTETQYF
DNA: TGTGCCAGCAGCCTCGGGACAGAGACCCAGTACTTC
V: TRBV5-6
size: many
D: NA
J: TRBJ2-5

CDR3: CSVEVAYEQYF
DNA: TGCAGCGTTGAGGTCGCCTACGAGCAGTACTTC
V: TRBV29-1
size: NA
D: NA
J: TRBJ2-7

CDR3: CATADRTSEQYF
DNA: TGTGCCACCGCGGACAGGACTTCGGAGCAGTACTTC
V: TRBV28
size: few
D: TRBD1
J: TRBJ2-7

CDR3: CSAREGLAGAFEQFF
DNA: TGCAGTGCTAGAGAAGGACTAGCGGGAGCTTTTGAGCAGTTCTTC
V: TRBV20-1
size: NA
D: TRBD2
J: TRBJ2-1

CDR3: CASSQTGDKFF
DNA: TGTGCCAGCAGCCAAACAGGGGACAAGTTCTTC
V: TRBV3-1
size: few
D: TRBD1
J: TRBJ2-1

CDR3: CASSQARAGTSYNSPLHF
DNA: TGCGCCAGCAGCCAAGCGAGGGCGGGTACGAGTTATAATTCACCCCTCCACTTT
V: TRBV4-3
size: few
D: NA
J: TRBJ1-6

CDR3: CAGSSGETQYF
DNA: TGTGCCGGCAGTTCGGGGGAGACCCAGTACTTC
V: TRBV28
size: few
D: NA
J: TRBJ2-5

CDR3: CASGSGGVANNQPQHF
DNA: TGTGCCAGCGGGTCAGGGGGCGTTGCAAACAATCAGCCCCAGCATTTT
V: TRBV28
size: many
D: TRBD1
J: TRBJ1-5

CDR3: CATSDQLEQETQYF
DNA: TGTGCCACCAGTGATCAGTTGGAGCAAGAGACCCAGTACTTC
V: TRBV24-1
size: NA
D: NA
J: TRBJ2-5

CDR3: CASSTRGRTGELFF
DNA: TGCGCCAGCAGCACCAGGGGCCGCACCGGGGAGCTGTTTTTT
V: TRBV5-1
size: many
D: NA
J: TRBJ2-2

CDR3: CASSSTSRVIF
DNA: TGTGCCAGCAGTTCTACCAGCCGGGTTATCTTC
V: TRBV27
size: NA
D: NA
J: TRBJ2-7

CDR3: CASSSGTPLGVTEAFF
DNA: TGTGCCAGCAGTTCCGGGACGCCCCTGGGAGTCACTGAAGCTTTCTTT
V: TRBV12-3/TRBV12-4
size: NA
D: NA
J: TRBJ1-1

CDR3: CASLRKAGSKWSAPLHF
DNA: TGTGCCAGCTTGAGGAAGGCAGGGAGTAAGTGGTCGGCACCCCTCCACTTT
V: TRBV6-1
size: few
D: NA
J: TRBJ1-6

CDR3: CSARDKPYIKLDSHGYTF
DNA: TGCAGTGCTAGAGATAAGCCCTACATTAAATTGGATTCACATGGCTACACCTTC
V: TRBV20-1
size: many
D: NA
J: TRBJ1-2

CDR3: CSASPGTDYGYTF
DNA: TGCAGTGCTAGCCCCGGGACAGACTATGGCTACACCTTC
V: TRBV20-1
size: once
D: TRBD1
J: TRBJ1-2

CDR3: CASTRDIWYTEAFF
DNA: TGTGCCAGCACCAGGGATATTTGGTACACTGAAGCTTTCTTT
V: TRBV12-3/TRBV12-4
size: NA
D: NA
J: TRBJ1-1

CDR3: CASTGTANEKLFF
DNA: TGTGCCAGCACCGGGACGGCTAATGAAAAACTGTTTTTT
V: TRBV7-9
size: NA
D: NA
J: TRBJ1-4

CDR3: CASSRDRSNSPLHF
DNA: TGTGCCAGCAGCCGGGACAGGTCAAATTCACCCCTCCACTTT
V: TRBV27
size: many
D: TRBD1
J: TRBJ1-6

CDR3: CASSFTSGTYEQFF
DNA: TGTGCCAGCAGCTTTACTAGCGGGACCTATGAGCAGTTCTTC
V: TRBV7-6
size: NA
D: TRBD2
J: TRBJ2-1

CDR3: CASSRSLYGYTF
DNA: TGTGCCAGCAGTCGGAGCCTCTATGGCTACACCTTC
V: TRBV12-3/TRBV12-4
size: NA
D: NA
J: TRBJ1-2

CDR3: CASSFGNEQFF
DNA: TGCGCCAGCAGCTTTGGCAATGAGCAGTTCTTC
V: TRBV27
size: many
D: NA
J: TRBJ2-1

CDR3: CASRKGNTAVYGYTF
DNA: TGTGCCAGCAGAAAAGGGAATACAGCGGTCTATGGCTACACCTTC
V: TRBV27
size: NA
D: NA
J: TRBJ1-2

CDR3: CASSLARALTNYGYTF
DNA: TGTGCCAGCAGCTTAGCCAGGGCCCTAACTAACTATGGCTACACCTTC
V: TRBV7-9
size: few
D: NA
J: TRBJ1-2

CDR3: CASSYRRGGELFF
DNA: TGTGCCAGCAGCTACAGGAGGGGCGGGGAGCTGTTTTTT
V: TRBV6-2/TRBV6-3
size: NA
D: NA
J: TRBJ2-2

CDR3: CASSLVGQPKQFF
DNA: TGTGCCAGCAGCTTAGTGGGACAGCCCAAGCAGTTCTTC
V: TRBV11-3
size: NA
D: TRBD1
J: TRBJ2-1

CDR3: CSVAQGRNSPLHF
DNA: TGCAGCGTCGCACAGGGTCGGAATTCACCCCTCCACTTT
V: TRBV29-1
size: many
D: NA
J: TRBJ1-6

CDR3: CACPLPDGNTGELFF
DNA: TGTGCCTGCCCTCTCCCGGACGGAAATACCGGGGAGCTGTTTTTT
V: TRBV2
size: many
D: NA
J: TRBJ2-2

CDR3: CASDPGLARKVQYF
DNA: TGTGCCAGCGACCCGGGACTAGCGAGAAAGGTTCAGTACTTC
V: TRBV6-2/TRBV6-3
size: NA
D: TRBD2
J: TRBJ2-4

CDR3: CASSQWGIEEKLFF
DNA: TGTGCCAGCAGCCAATGGGGGATTGAGGAAAAACTGTTTTTT
V: TRBV14
size: NA
D: NA
J: TRBJ1-4

CDR3: CSVDLAGGVEQFF
DNA: TGCAGCGTTGACCTAGCGGGAGGGGTTGAGCAGTTCTTC
V: TRBV29-1
size: NA
D: TRBD2
J: TRBJ2-1

CDR3: CASSLLLTGEYGYTF
DNA: TGTGCCAGCAGCCTCCTCCTTACAGGGGAATATGGCTACACCTTC
V: TRBV3-1
size: NA
D: TRBD1
J: TRBJ1-2

CDR3: CSARWGGTDTQYF
DNA: TGCAGTGCTAGATGGGGGGGGACAGATACGCAGTATTTT
V: TRBV20-1
size: few
D: TRBD2
J: TRBJ2-3

CDR3: CASSLGQGLAKNIQYF
DNA: TGTGCCAGCAGTTTAGGGCAGGGGCTAGCCAAAAACATTCAGTACTTC
V: TRBV12-3/TRBV12-4
size: many
D: NA
J: TRBJ2-4

CDR3: CASSMGQLNQPQHF
DNA: TGTGCCAGCAGCATGGGACAGTTGAATCAGCCCCAGCATTTT
V: TRBV7-8
size: few
D: TRBD1
J: TRBJ1-5

CDR3: CASLGRGNTDTQYF
DNA: TGTGCCAGTCTGGGTCGCGGGAATACAGATACGCAGTATTTT
V: TRBV19
size: few
D: NA
J: TRBJ2-3

CDR3: CASNRYTGELFF
DNA: TGTGCCAGCAACCGCTACACCGGGGAGCTGTTTTTT
V: TRBV6-2/TRBV6-3
size: NA
D: NA
J: TRBJ2-2